This T cell receptor (beta chain) was identified in a study of Graves' ophthalmopathy and Graves' hyperthyroidism. Disease in donors with ophthalmopathy had moderate-to-severe activity, CAS ≥3, NOSPECS ≥4 and under 3 months' duration. The length of the CDR3 is 16 residues. Looked up from germline, CDR1 is LGHNA and CDR2 is YNFKEQ. Trimming left V 0 bases short and J 3 bases short, with 15 bases between. Investigators amplified TCR beta CDR3 regions from RNA transcripts. First-round RT-PCR with HTBI primers preceded a second-round multiplex PCR. From the multiplex PCR reads, TCRdb called clonotypes with MiXCR, one entry per CDR3 protein. The profile shows hundreds of thousands of distinct CDR3 sequences, around 40% of them singletons.

The chain joins TRBV4-2 to TRBJ2-7, with D perhaps matching TRBD2 (6 bases). The TCR originated in an adult man with Graves' ophthalmopathy. Sample: peripheral blood. This chain's CDR3 is CASSQEGGVTYYEQYF. The CDR3 DNA reads TGTGCCAGCAGCCAAGAGGGCGGGGTGACATACTACGAGCAGTACTTC.